These 16 T cell receptor beta chains originate from one sample sequenced in a study of cytomegalovirus exposure and HLA in healthy donors. The PCR made use of 60 Vbeta and 13 Jbeta primers. TCRdb keeps only in-frame clones here, not all; method: immunoSEQ multiplex PCR. The profile shows around 170,000 clones, 78% of them singletons. The specimen sequenced was PBMCs. Source of these receptors: a woman between 45 and 60 years old in good health and CMV-seropositive.

This rearrangement joins TRBV6-5 to TRBJ2-2; D perhaps matches TRBD1 (6 bases). Germline-derived CDR1 and CDR2 are MNHEY and SVGAGI. Trimming took 0 bases from V and 0 from J, leaving 8 bases between them. This CDR3 region has 16 residues. Here the CDR3 DNA reads TGTGCCAGCAGTTACTCGTGGACAGCGAACACCGGGGAGCTGTTTTTT. It is translated as CASSYSWTANTGELFF.

This clone has just a few counts. The V gene is TRBV27, the J gene TRBJ2-7; D uncertain. The CDR3 has 13 residues. V lost 3 bases and J lost 3, with 9 bases in between. The germline V gene has CDR1 MNHEY and CDR2 SMNVEV (reference sequence). The CDR3 is CASSFAYSYEQYF. Here the CDR3 DNA reads TGTGCCAGCAGTTTTGCCTACAGCTACGAGCAGTACTTC.

This clone was picked up a small number of times. This chain links TRBV5-1 with TRBJ2-1, with 9 bases that match TRBD1. Trimming took 4 bases from V and 4 from J; bases not matched to a gene: 6. Germline V gene lookup returns CDR1 SGHRS and CDR2 YFSETQ. The CDR3 is 15 amino acids. CDR3 sequence reads: CASSPGTGLYNEQFF. DNA of the CDR3: TGCGCCAGCAGCCCCGGGACAGGGTTATACAATGAGCAGTTCTTC.

The chain is built from TRBV28 and TRBJ2-4; possible D gene TRBD1, 5 bases. Trimming removed 3 bases from V and 7 bases from J, with 16 bases in between. The CDR3 covers 15 residues. Looked up from germline, CDR1 is MDHEN and CDR2 is SYDVKM. This chain's CDR3 is CASSFSTGGPNIQYF. The CDR3 DNA sequence: TGTGCCAGCAGTTTTAGCACAGGTGGGCCGAACATTCAGTACTTC.

This chain links TRBV7-9 with TRBJ2-7; 7 bases match TRBD1. Looked up from germline, CDR1 is SEHNR and CDR2 is FQNEAQ (reference sequence). The CDR3 is 19 residues long. The V segment lost 1 base and the J segment 3 bases; nucleotides outside the gene matches: 18. The CDR3, as DNA: TGTGCCAGCAGCTTAGAACCAGGGGGTAATCCCAAAAACGACTACGAGCAGTACTTC. Translating it yields CASSLEPGGNPKNDYEQYF.

The chain is built from TRBV11-3 and TRBJ2-3; 10 nucleotides match TRBD2. CDR3 length: 15 amino acids. The germline gives CDR1 SGHNT, CDR2 YENEEA. The trim removed 4 bases at V and 9 bases at J, leaving 10 bases unmatched. CDR3 sequence reads: CASSSDGLAGETQYF. The DNA of the CDR3 is TGTGCCAGCAGCTCAGACGGGCTAGCGGGGGAGACGCAGTATTTT.

The chain employs TRBV7-2 and TRBJ1-2, with D tentatively TRBD1 (5 bases). This CDR3 comprises 15 residues. CDR1 is SGHTA and CDR2 is FQGNSA in the germline V gene. The V gene lost 3 bases and the J gene lost 2 bases, with 13 bases spanning the gap. The chain's CDR3 is CASSFSAGLNYGYTF. CDR3 in DNA: TGTGCCAGCAGCTTTTCGGCAGGGCTGAACTATGGCTACACCTTC.

This clone was seen a handful of times. The rearrangement uses TRBV4-1 and TRBJ2-1; a possible D gene is TRBD2 (6 bases). This CDR3 spans 17 amino acids. With 0 bases removed from V and 5 bases from J, the gap between germline ends came to 17 bases. Germline V CDR1 and CDR2: MGHRA, YSYEKL. CDR3 DNA: TGCGCCAGCAGCCAAGATGGTGGGGGACTGAAGAACAATGAGCAGTTCTTC. Residues: CASSQDGGGLKNNEQFF.

The CDR3 sequence: CASSERSSGDETQYF. CDR3 sequence (DNA): TGCGCCAGCAGTGAGAGGTCTAGCGGGGACGAGACCCAGTACTTC. V is TRBV10-1 and J is TRBJ2-5, with TRBD2 identical over 9 bases. The CDR3 runs 15 residues. Germline CDR1 WNHNN, CDR2 SYGVQD (reference sequence). V dropped 2 bases and J dropped 5; count of bases not matched to a gene: 6.

The chain employs TRBV15 and TRBJ1-2; 9 bases match TRBD1. This CDR3 contains 16 residues. From germline, CDR1 is LNHNV and CDR2 YYDKDF (reference sequence). Trimming at V came to 5 bases and at J to 4 bases, leaving 11 bases not matched to a gene. The CDR3 here is CATSQPAGTGSYGYTF. Here the CDR3 DNA reads TGTGCCACCAGCCAACCAGCGGGGACAGGGTCCTATGGCTACACCTTC.

The J gene is TRBJ2-7, the V gene TRBV27; 7 bases match TRBD2. Germline V gene data show CDR1 as MNHEY and CDR2 as SMNVEV (reference sequence). This CDR3 contains 15 residues. V lost 3 bases to trimming and J lost 0 bases; unmatched junction nucleotides: 5. The CDR3 loop reads CASSFSGGSSYEQYF. CDR3 nucleotide sequence: TGTGCCAGCAGTTTCTCTGGCGGGAGCTCCTACGAGCAGTACTTC.

The sample holds one count of this clone. The CDR3 sequence is CASSPRGEGAEAFF. CDR3 sequence (DNA): TGTGCCAGCAGTCCACGGGGGGAAGGCGCTGAAGCTTTCTTT. The V call is TRBV6-6, the J call TRBJ1-1, with D perhaps matching TRBD1 (5 bases). With 5 bases removed from V and 6 bases from J, the gap between germline ends came to 16 bases. CDR1 is MNHNY, CDR2 SVGAGI, per germline (reference sequence). The CDR3 covers 14 residues.

At least ten counts were recorded for this clone. The rearrangement links TRBV5-8 to TRBJ1-1; 7 bases are a match to TRBD1. After removal of 3 bases from V and 3 bases from J, the junction contained 5 bases not matched to a gene. CDR3 length: 14 amino acids. Germline assignment: CDR1 SGHTS and CDR2 YDEGEE. The CDR3 sequence is CASSWGQMDTEAFF. For the CDR3, the DNA is TGTGCCAGCAGCTGGGGACAGATGGACACTGAAGCTTTCTTT.

This clone was seen a few times. The chain uses TRBV5-6 and TRBJ1-2; TRBD1 agrees at 8 bases. The CDR3 is 13 residues long. CDR1 and CDR2 from the germline V gene are SGHDT and YYEEEE. Germline trimming cut 4 bases from V and 4 bases from J; bases unmatched to any gene: 3. CDR3 bases: TGTGCCAGCAGCCAGGGACAGGTCTATGGCTACACCTTC. Translating it yields CASSQGQVYGYTF.

The gene calls are TRBV7-2 and TRBJ1-5, with D tentatively TRBD1 (5 bases). Germline V lookup: CDR1 SGHTA, CDR2 FQGNSA. The CDR3 is 13 amino acids. Trimming took off 5 bases at V and 5 bases at J, with 10 bases between the two ends. CDR3 bases: TGTGCCAGCAGCCGAACGGGGGATCAGCCCCAGCATTTT. This encodes CASSRTGDQPQHF.

This chain uses TRBV4-2 with TRBJ2-5, with TRBD2 identical over 13 bases. Germline trimming cut 1 base from V and 1 base from J; bases unmatched to any gene: 3. Germline V CDR1 and CDR2: LGHNA, YNFKEQ. CDR3 length: 17 amino acids. CDR3 in DNA: TGTGCCAGCAGCCAAGGGACTAGCGGGAGAATCCAAGAGACCCAGTACTTC. Protein product: CASSQGTSGRIQETQYF.